This T cell receptor (beta chain) was sequenced during a study of lung T cells in sarcoidosis with Löfgren's syndrome. As for the study in general: Analyses focused on Löfgren's syndrome patients. Findings of the study overall: Löfgren's syndrome patients reportedly showed greatest TRAV12-1 and TRBV2 expansion versus controls. Multiple Löfgren's syndrome patients reportedly shared TRAV12-1 and TRBV2 CDR3 motifs. Recognition of an unidentified sarcoidosis antigen was only suggested.

TCRdb redid the calling of the reads with MiXCR, one entry per CDR3 protein. The sample has 55,000 to 80,000 distinct CDR3 sequences; around 20% are singletons. The table lists this clonotype with many counts. Antigen: not known. This CDR3 has 15 amino acids. The germline V gene encodes CDR1 MNHNY and CDR2 SVGAGI (reference sequence). With 0 bases clipped from V and 6 bases from J, the junction kept 8 bases outside the gene matches. The sequenced material came from CD4+ T cells from PBMCs. The genes are TRBV6-6 and TRBJ2-7, with TRBD1 identical over 7 bases. This clonotype was obtained from a human donor with sarcoidosis (Löfgren's syndrome or another form), or a control subject (not recorded which). Here the CDR3 DNA reads TGTGCCAGCAGTTACTCTAATGACCCAGGGGGCGAGCAGTACTTC. As protein: CASSYSNDPGGEQYF.